One and the same sample provided the 19 T cell receptor beta chains below, sequenced in a study of T cell changes during pregnancy in multiple sclerosis (dated by TCRdb to the late 2010s). The method behind the library was the immunoSEQ multiplex PCR assay. TCRdb mirrors the immuneACCESS table, restricted to in-frame sequences. Some clones are absent from its copies; in checked studies, under half trace to an unresolved V gene, and the reason for the others is unknown. Across this sample there are about 32,000 clones, with 93% seen only once. The ten largest account for 0.41% of the sample. Here the sequenced sample was CD4+ T cells from peripheral blood mononuclear cells, taken in the second trimester of pregnancy. The receptor source for this set is a female donor with multiple sclerosis, enrolled in a pregnancy study.

This rearrangement joins TRBV28 to TRBJ2-7; 11 bases align to TRBD1. The ends lost 6 bases at V and 1 base at J; junction bases unmatched: 8. The germline V gene encodes CDR1 MDHEN and CDR2 SYDVKM. This CDR3 is 16 amino acids long. The CDR3 region has the DNA TGTGCCAGCAGGATCCGCGGGACAGGGGGTTCCTACGAGCAGTACTTC. It codes for CASRIRGTGGSYEQYF. The full variable domain, rest sourced from reference TRBV28 and TRBJ2-7, is DVKVTQSSRYLVKRTGEKVFLECVQDMDHENMFWYRQDPGLGLRLIYFSYDVKMKEKGDIPEGYSVSREKKERFSLILESASTNQTSMYLCASRIRGTGGSYEQYFGPGTRLTVT.

The chain joins TRBV5-1 to TRBJ2-3, with D possibly matching TRBD2 (6 bases). V lost 4 bases and J 4 bases, leaving 13 bases between the germline ends. Germline loops: CDR1 SGHRS, CDR2 YFSETQ. This CDR3 comprises 14 residues. CDR3 sequence (DNA): TGCGCCAGCAGCGACCCGGGGAGGCCAGATACGCAGTATTTT. Its protein product is CASSDPGRPDTQYF.

This chain joins TRBV6-1 and TRBJ1-5; D possibly corresponds to TRBD1 (5 bases). Germline V CDR1 and CDR2: MNHNS, SASEGT. This CDR3 comprises 13 residues. Between the trimmed V and J ends, which lost 7 bases and 5 bases, there was a span of 12 bases. The CDR3: CASKVTEDQPQHF. As DNA, the CDR3 is TGTGCCAGCAAGGTGACAGAGGATCAGCCCCAGCATTTT.

The chain recombines TRBV6-5 with TRBJ2-1, with D unclear. CDR3 length: 14 residues. The germline V gene has CDR1 MNHEY and CDR2 SVGAGI. Trimming cost V 0 bases and J 6 bases, with 9 bases left between them. CDR3 region: CASSYSVGPNEQFF. CDR3 bases: TGTGCCAGCAGTTACTCGGTGGGCCCCAATGAGCAGTTCTTC.

V and J are TRBV9 and TRBJ2-7, with 8 nucleotides matching TRBD1. CDR1 is SGDLS, CDR2 YYNGEE, per germline. This CDR3 region has 15 residues. V was clipped by 0 bases and J by 5 bases; unmatched bases: 7. The CDR3 nucleotides read TGTGCCAGCAGCGTAGGCGGACAGGGTAATCACGAGCAGTACTTC. Translated, it gives CASSVGGQGNHEQYF.

This clone appeared once. The J gene is TRBJ1-3, the V gene TRBV5-1, with D tentatively TRBD1 (6 bases). Trimming removed 2 bases from V and 4 bases from J, with 10 bases in between. The CDR3 covers 14 residues. Germline-derived CDR1 and CDR2 are SGHRS and YFSETQ. CDR3 coding DNA: TGCGCCAGCAGCTTTGTCGGACAGGGAAACACCATATATTTT. Encoded protein: CASSFVGQGNTIYF.

The chain joins TRBV19 to TRBJ2-7; D gene uncertain. This CDR3 comprises 11 residues. Germline V CDR1 and CDR2: LNHDA, SQIVND (reference sequence). Trimming took off 5 bases at V and 4 bases at J, with 6 bases between the two ends. The CDR3 DNA is TGTGCCAGTAGTTTCGGTTACGAGCAGTACTTC. Translated, it gives CASSFGYEQYF. Based on the CDR3 plus reference TRBV19 and TRBJ2-7, the full variable domain is DGGITQSPKYLFRKEGQNVTLSCEQNLNHDAMYWYRQDPGQGLRLIYYSQIVNDFQKGDIAEGYSVSREKKESFPLTVTSAQKNPTAFYLCASSFGYEQYFGPGTRLTVT.

V is TRBV28 and J is TRBJ2-6; 7 bases match TRBD2. V dropped 7 bases and J dropped 4; count of bases not matched to a gene: 7. This CDR3 has 15 amino acids. Germline lookup yields CDR1 MDHEN and CDR2 SYDVKM. CDR3 residues: CASTGEGAGANVLTF. CDR3 nucleotide sequence: TGTGCCAGCACTGGGGAGGGAGCGGGGGCCAACGTCCTGACTTTC.

This clone showed up just a few times. The rearrangement uses TRBV10-1 and TRBJ1-5, with 8 positions matching TRBD1. Germline CDR1 reads WNHNN; CDR2 reads SYGVQD (reference sequence). J gave up 2 bases and V 10 bases, and 16 bases lay outside the gene matches. The CDR3 covers 17 residues. CDR3 coding DNA: TGCGCCATCTGGACAGGGCAAGTCGGTCGTGGCAATCAGCCCCAGCATTTT. It encodes CAIWTGQVGRGNQPQHF.

The gene calls are TRBV5-1 and TRBJ2-7; 8 bases match TRBD1. The trim removed 4 bases at V and 5 bases at J, leaving 8 bases unmatched. The CDR3 runs to 14 residues. Germline loops: CDR1 SGHRS, CDR2 YFSETQ. CDR3 sequence: CASSGRDRSHEQYF. The DNA for the CDR3 is TGCGCCAGCAGCGGCCGGGACAGGTCCCACGAGCAGTACTTC.

This chain joins TRBV28 and TRBJ2-7; TRBD2 matches at 9 bases. J gave up 6 bases and V 4 bases, and 13 bases lay outside the gene matches. The CDR3 is made up of 16 amino acids. CDR1 is MDHEN, CDR2 SYDVKM, per germline. The CDR3 DNA is TGTGCCAGCAGTTGGGGCGGGCGCGGGGGGGATCCCGAGCAGTACTTC. Translating it yields CASSWGGRGGDPEQYF.

The V call is TRBV15, the J call TRBJ2-3, with 10 bases matching TRBD2. CDR3 length: 17 amino acids. Trimming removed 0 bases from V and 0 bases from J; junction bases left unmatched: 3. The germline V gene has CDR1 LNHNV and CDR2 YYDKDF (reference sequence). The CDR3 reads CATSRDLLAGSTDTQYF. The DNA for the CDR3 is TGTGCCACCAGCAGAGACCTACTAGCGGGAAGCACAGATACGCAGTATTTT.

The chain recombines TRBV28 with TRBJ1-2; D gene uncertain. The CDR3 consists of 11 residues. CDR1 is MDHEN, CDR2 SYDVKM, per germline. V was clipped by 10 bases and J by 3 bases, with 9 bases between them. In DNA form, the CDR3 reads TGTGCCATAGCGGCCTACTATGGCTACACCTTC. It is translated as CAIAAYYGYTF.

The genes are TRBV7-6 and TRBJ2-1; TRBD2 aligns across 11 bases. With 6 bases clipped from V and 8 bases from J, the junction kept 9 bases outside the gene matches. The CDR3 loop spans 15 amino acids. Germline V lookup: CDR1 SGHVS, CDR2 FNYEAQ. The CDR3 DNA is TGTGCCAGCAGTCTCTCTAGCGGGAGGTTCTATGAGCAGTTCTTC. It codes for CASSLSSGRFYEQFF.

For the CDR3, the DNA is TGTGCCAGCAGTTTATGGGCGGGAGGACCTGGGGCCAACGTCCTGACTTTC. Translating gives CASSLWAGGPGANVLTF. This sequence joins TRBV27 and TRBJ2-6; 8 positions agree with TRBD2. Unmatched junction bases numbered 4, after V lost 1 base and J lost 2 bases. The CDR3 is 17 residues long. The germline V gene has CDR1 MNHEY and CDR2 SMNVEV (reference sequence).

This chain joins TRBV10-3 and TRBJ2-3; a possible D gene is TRBD2 (6 bases). The CDR3 has 14 amino acids. V was shortened by 7 bases and J by 5 bases, with 16 bases between the two germline ends. CDR1 is ENHRY, CDR2 SYGVKD, per germline. CDR3 sequence: CAIKSGGGLDTQYF. The CDR3 bases are TGTGCCATCAAGAGCGGAGGAGGGCTAGATACGCAGTATTTT.

The chain employs TRBV27 and TRBJ2-7; 7 nucleotides match TRBD2. Germline values: CDR1 MNHEY, CDR2 SMNVEV (reference sequence). Losses at the gene ends were 6 bases for V and 4 bases for J; bases not matched to a gene: 6. The CDR3 has 13 amino acids. The CDR3 DNA reads as TGTGCCAGCAGGGGGCAGGGAGGGTACGAGCAGTACTTC. This translates into CASRGQGGYEQYF.

V usage is TRBV4-3 and J usage is TRBJ2-7; perhaps TRBD2 as D (5 bases). Trimming pared 1 base from V and 2 bases from J, leaving 15 bases between. Germline V CDR1 and CDR2: LGHNA, YSLEER. This CDR3 is 16 amino acids long. In DNA form, the CDR3 reads TGCGCCAGCAGCCAAGGAACCGGGGTCGAAGCCTACGAGCAGTACTTC. This gives the protein CASSQGTGVEAYEQYF.

The CDR3 DNA reads TGTGCCAGCAGTTACCTGTCTCTCGGGGGAAACATTCAGTACTTC. Translated, it gives CASSYLSLGGNIQYF. The gene calls are TRBV6-5 and TRBJ2-4, with D maybe TRBD2 (6 bases). This CDR3 region has 15 residues. The germline V and J ends were trimmed by 2 bases and 6 bases, with 14 bases remaining between them. Germline CDR1 reads MNHEY; CDR2 reads SVGAGI.